These 16 T cell receptor beta chains came from one sample sequenced in a study of blood T cell repertoires in COVID-19. Sequencing used immunoSEQ multiplex PCR; TCRdb keeps in-frame clones, though not all of them. The sample has 300,000 to 450,000 clones, around 84% seen once. Material: peripheral blood. The source is a human donor in a cohort sampled during active COVID-19.

The chain joins TRBV19 to TRBJ1-2, with a possible D match to TRBD1 (5 bases). The CDR3 extends over 14 amino acids. Germline lookup yields CDR1 LNHDA and CDR2 SQIVND (reference sequence). V lost 6 bases and J lost 8, with 19 bases in between. CDR3 residues: CASSRLTLGGGYTF. CDR3 nucleotides: TGTGCCAGTAGCCGACTGACACTCGGGGGGGGCTACACCTTC.

The chain employs TRBV19 and TRBJ2-1; TRBD2 aligns across 10 bases. Looked up from germline, CDR1 is LNHDA and CDR2 is SQIVND (reference sequence). CDR3 size: 16 residues. After removal of 4 bases from V and 6 bases from J, the junction contained 9 bases not matched to a gene. CDR3 protein: CASSNLLAGVSNEQFF. For the CDR3, the DNA is TGTGCCAGTAGTAACCTCCTAGCGGGAGTGAGCAATGAGCAGTTCTTC.

This clone occurred once. This chain connects TRBV20-1 to TRBJ1-6; 7 bases are shared with TRBD1. Germline trimming cut 6 bases from V and 12 bases from J; bases unmatched to any gene: 8. The CDR3 is 12 residues long. In germline, CDR1 is DFQATT, CDR2 SNEGSKA (reference sequence). CDR3 bases: TGCAGTGCAAGTGGAGGGGGCGAACCCCTCCACTTT. Encoded protein: CSASGGGEPLHF.

This chain connects TRBV6-2 or TRBV6-3 to TRBJ2-7; no clear D gene. The CDR3 totals 13 residues. Germline V gene lookup returns CDR1 MNHEY and CDR2 SVGEGT. The V and J ends lost 4 bases and 4 bases respectively, with 11 bases between them. DNA for the CDR3: TGTGCCAGCAGTTTCCCGAACGCGTACGAGCAGTACTTC. Protein product: CASSFPNAYEQYF.

This clone showed up just a few times. V and J are TRBV9 and TRBJ1-1; no reliable D call. V lost 7 bases and J lost 1, with 8 bases in between. CDR1 is SGDLS and CDR2 is YYNGEE in the germline V gene. There are 12 residues in the CDR3. The CDR3 sequence is CASGGRNTEAFF. CDR3 in DNA: TGTGCCAGCGGTGGCAGGAACACTGAAGCTTTCTTT.

The CDR3 here is CASSLNGQGNSPLHF. Here the CDR3 DNA reads TGTGCCAGCAGCTTAAACGGTCAGGGAAACTCACCCCTCCACTTT. The chain joins TRBV11-1 to TRBJ1-6; maybe TRBD1 (5 bases). The CDR3 totals 15 residues. V dropped 2 bases and J dropped 10 bases, with 15 bases sitting between them. Germline CDR1 is SGHAT and CDR2 is FQDESV (reference sequence). Together with reference TRBV11-1 and TRBJ1-6, the CDR3 gives the full variable domain: EAEVAQSPRYKITEKSQAVAFWCDPISGHATLYWYRQILGQGPELLVQFQDESVVDDSQLPKDRFSAERLKGVDSTLKIQPAELGDSAMYLCASSLNGQGNSPLHFGNGTRLTVT.

Note on this clone: At the DNA level, this CDR3 is encoded by other sequences in the same sample as well. The chain employs TRBV12-3 or TRBV12-4 and TRBJ2-5; D is perhaps TRBD2 (6 bases). Trimming removed 6 bases from V and 5 bases from J, with 13 bases in between. The CDR3 totals 13 residues. The CDR3 region is CASSRDRGETQYF. For the CDR3, the DNA is TGTGCCAGCAGCAGGGACCGGGGGGAGACCCAGTACTTC.

This clone was found once. J is TRBJ2-1 and V is TRBV11-2; a possible D gene is TRBD1 (6 bases). The germline V and J ends were trimmed by 6 bases and 3 bases, with 18 bases remaining between them. This CDR3 has 16 amino acids. Germline loops: CDR1 SGHAT, CDR2 FQNNGV. CDR3 sequence (DNA): TGTGCCAGCAGGGCGGTTGGGGGCTCGGGCTACAATGAGCAGTTCTTC. This translates into CASRAVGGSGYNEQFF.

The chain uses TRBV4-1 and TRBJ1-1; 8 nucleotides align to TRBD1. J lost 11 bases, V lost 2 bases, and 16 bases had no gene match. CDR3 length: 16 residues. Germline values: CDR1 MGHRA, CDR2 YSYEKL. The CDR3 region is CASSQTLVRGPHGAFF. The CDR3, as DNA: TGCGCCAGCAGCCAAACCCTAGTCAGGGGGCCGCACGGGGCTTTCTTT.

The CDR3 nucleotides are TGTGCCAGCGGCAGGGGTCAGCCCCAGCATTTT. The encoded protein is CASGRGQPQHF. The chain links TRBV5-8 to TRBJ1-5, with D perhaps TRBD1 (6 bases). The V gene's germline CDR1 is SGHTS and CDR2 YDEGEE. CDR3 length: 11 residues. With 7 bases removed from V and 6 bases from J, the gap between germline ends came to 8 bases.

Notes on this clone: Relative to the germline gene, one junction end is altered; a read error may explain this. The chain recombines TRBV15 with TRBJ2-2; D gene ambiguous. This CDR3 is 12 amino acids long. The germline CDR1 and CDR2 sequences are LNHNV and YYDKDF (reference sequence). The CDR3 sequence is CATSRDTGELFF. The CDR3 DNA is TGTGCCACCAGCAGAGACACAGGGGAGCTGTTTTTT.

This clone was seen only a few times. V is TRBV19 and J is TRBJ1-5; 10 bases fit TRBD1. The germline V gene has CDR1 LNHDA and CDR2 SQIVND (reference sequence). CDR3 length: 19 amino acids. The J segment lost 0 bases and the V segment lost 1 base, leaving 9 bases of the junction unmatched. This chain's CDR3 is CASSIVRGTGAYSNQPQHF. The CDR3, as DNA: TGTGCCAGTAGTATAGTCCGGGGGACAGGGGCTTATAGCAATCAGCCCCAGCATTTT.

The rearrangement uses TRBV4-1 and TRBJ2-3; D is possibly TRBD1 (7 bases). The germline gives CDR1 MGHRA, CDR2 YSYEKL. The CDR3 covers 16 residues. V was trimmed by 0 bases and J by 4 bases, leaving 14 bases between them. The CDR3 loop is CASSQEWRGPPDTQYF. CDR3 DNA sequence: TGCGCCAGCAGCCAAGAATGGAGGGGGCCCCCAGATACGCAGTATTTT.

The rearrangement joins TRBV12-3 or TRBV12-4 to TRBJ2-1; D uncertain. The V end was cut by 6 bases, the J end by 6 bases, with 9 bases between. This CDR3 contains 12 residues. The CDR3 nucleotides are TGTGCCAGCAGCCCGTGGCCCAATGAGCAGTTCTTC. This encodes CASSPWPNEQFF.

The V and J genes are TRBV15 and TRBJ2-3; D call uncertain. The germline gives CDR1 LNHNV, CDR2 YYDKDF (reference sequence). The V end lost 0 bases, the J end lost 0 bases, and 10 bases lay between the germline ends. The CDR3 extends over 16 amino acids. The CDR3 region has the DNA TGTGCCACCAGCAGAGAGGCAGGCGAAAGCACAGATACGCAGTATTTT. Its protein is CATSREAGESTDTQYF.

In DNA form, the CDR3 reads TGCGCCAGCAGCCAAGAGCTCGAAACAGGACAGTACTACGAGCAGTACTTC. It translates to CASSQELETGQYYEQYF. The chain recombines TRBV4-1 with TRBJ2-7; D possibly corresponds to TRBD1 (6 bases). CDR1 is MGHRA and CDR2 is YSYEKL in the germline V gene. Trimming removed 0 bases from V and 3 bases from J, with 18 bases in between. The CDR3 extends over 17 amino acids.